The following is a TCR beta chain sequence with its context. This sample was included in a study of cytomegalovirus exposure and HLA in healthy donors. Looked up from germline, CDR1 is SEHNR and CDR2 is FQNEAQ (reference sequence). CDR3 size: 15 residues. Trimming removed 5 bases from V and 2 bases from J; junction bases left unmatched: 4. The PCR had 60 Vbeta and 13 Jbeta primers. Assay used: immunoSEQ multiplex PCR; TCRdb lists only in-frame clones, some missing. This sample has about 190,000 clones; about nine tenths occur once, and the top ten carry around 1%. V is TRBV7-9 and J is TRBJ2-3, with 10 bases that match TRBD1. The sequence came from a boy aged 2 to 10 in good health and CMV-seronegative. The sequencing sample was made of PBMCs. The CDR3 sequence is CASSRGQGLTDTQYF. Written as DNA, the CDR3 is TGTGCCAGCAGCCGGGGACAGGGGCTCACAGATACGCAGTATTTT.